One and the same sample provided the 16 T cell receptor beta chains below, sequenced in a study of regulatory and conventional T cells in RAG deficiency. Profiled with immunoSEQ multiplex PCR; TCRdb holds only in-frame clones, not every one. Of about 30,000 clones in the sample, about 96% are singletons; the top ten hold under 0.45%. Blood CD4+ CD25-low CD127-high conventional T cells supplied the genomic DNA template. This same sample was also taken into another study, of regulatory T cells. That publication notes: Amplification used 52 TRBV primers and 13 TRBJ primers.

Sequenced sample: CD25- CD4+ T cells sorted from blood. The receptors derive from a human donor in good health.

The CDR3 reads CASSQWTGRTNTIYF. In DNA, the CDR3 is TGTGCCAGCAGCCAGTGGACAGGGAGGACAAACACCATATATTTT. V usage is TRBV14 and J usage is TRBJ1-3; 8 bases match TRBD1. With 3 bases clipped from V and 6 bases from J, the junction kept 7 bases outside the gene matches. Germline lookup yields CDR1 SGHDN and CDR2 FVKESK. CDR3 length: 15 amino acids.

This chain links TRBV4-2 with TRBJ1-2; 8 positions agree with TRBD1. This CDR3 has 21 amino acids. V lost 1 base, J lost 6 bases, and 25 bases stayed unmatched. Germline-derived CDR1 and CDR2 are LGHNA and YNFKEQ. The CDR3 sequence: CASSQGNSKGEGVDRDDGYTF. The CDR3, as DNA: TGTGCCAGCAGCCAAGGAAATTCCAAAGGAGAGGGTGTGGACAGGGATGATGGCTACACCTTC.

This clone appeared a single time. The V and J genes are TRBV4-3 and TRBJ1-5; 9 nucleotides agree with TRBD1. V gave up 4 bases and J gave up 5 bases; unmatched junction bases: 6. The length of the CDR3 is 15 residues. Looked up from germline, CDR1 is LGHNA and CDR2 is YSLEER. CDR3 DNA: TGCGCCAGCAGCCCCCGGGACAGGGTCCATCAGCCCCAGCATTTT. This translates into CASSPRDRVHQPQHF.

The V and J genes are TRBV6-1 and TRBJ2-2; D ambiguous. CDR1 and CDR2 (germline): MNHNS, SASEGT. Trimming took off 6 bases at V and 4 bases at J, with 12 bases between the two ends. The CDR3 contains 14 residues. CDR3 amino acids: CASSTRPSTGELFF. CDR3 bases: TGTGCCAGCAGCACCAGGCCGTCCACCGGGGAGCTGTTTTTT.

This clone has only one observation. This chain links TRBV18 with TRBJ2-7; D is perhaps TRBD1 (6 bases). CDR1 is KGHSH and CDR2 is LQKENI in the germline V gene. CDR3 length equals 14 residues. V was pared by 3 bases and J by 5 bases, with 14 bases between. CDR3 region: CASSPLTGTNEQYF. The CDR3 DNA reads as TGTGCCAGCTCACCTCTGACAGGAACGAACGAGCAGTACTTC.

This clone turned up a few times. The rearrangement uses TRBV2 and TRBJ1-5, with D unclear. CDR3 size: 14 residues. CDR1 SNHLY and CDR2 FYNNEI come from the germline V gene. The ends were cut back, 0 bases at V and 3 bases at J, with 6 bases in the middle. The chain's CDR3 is CASSEAAPNQPQHF. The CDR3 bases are TGTGCCAGCAGTGAAGCAGCCCCCAATCAGCCCCAGCATTTT.

The DNA of the CDR3 is TGTGCCAGCAGCGCGAGACAGGGATTCGGTTTCTTT. This gives the protein CASSARQGFGFF. The chain carries TRBV7-2 and TRBJ1-1; 7 bases line up with TRBD1. V shed 5 bases and J 13 bases; nucleotides not matched to a gene: 10. This CDR3 spans 12 amino acids. Germline V gene data show CDR1 as SGHTA and CDR2 as FQGNSA. Filled out from reference TRBV7-2 and TRBJ1-1, the complete variable domain reads GAGVSQSPSNKVTEKGKDVELRCDPISGHTALYWYRQSLGQGLEFLIYFQGNSAPDKSGLPSDRFSAERTGGSVSTLTIQRTQQEDSAVYLCASSARQGFGFFGQGTRLTVV.

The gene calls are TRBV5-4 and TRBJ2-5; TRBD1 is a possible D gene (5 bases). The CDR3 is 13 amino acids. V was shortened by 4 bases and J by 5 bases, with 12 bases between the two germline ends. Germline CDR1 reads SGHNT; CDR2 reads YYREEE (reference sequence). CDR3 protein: CASSRVGHETQYF. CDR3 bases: TGTGCCAGCAGCCGGGTGGGGCACGAGACCCAGTACTTC. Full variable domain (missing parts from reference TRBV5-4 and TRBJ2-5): ETGVTQSPTHLIKTRGQQVTLRCSSQSGHNTVSWYQQALGQGPQFIFQYYREEENGRGNFPPRFSGLQFPNYSSELNVNALELDDSALYLCASSRVGHETQYFGPGTRLLVL.

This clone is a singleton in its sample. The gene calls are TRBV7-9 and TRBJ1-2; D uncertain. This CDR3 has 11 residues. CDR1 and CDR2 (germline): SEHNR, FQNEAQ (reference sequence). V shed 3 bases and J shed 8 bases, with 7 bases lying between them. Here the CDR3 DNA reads TGTGCCAGCAGCTTGCGAGGGGGCTACACCTTC. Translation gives CASSLRGGYTF. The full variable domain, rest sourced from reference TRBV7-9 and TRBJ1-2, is DTGVSQNPRHKITKRGQNVTFRCDPISEHNRLYWYRQTLGQGPEFLTYFQNEAQLEKSRLLSDRFSAERPKGSFSTLEIQRTEQGDSAMYLCASSLRGGYTFGSGTRLTVV.

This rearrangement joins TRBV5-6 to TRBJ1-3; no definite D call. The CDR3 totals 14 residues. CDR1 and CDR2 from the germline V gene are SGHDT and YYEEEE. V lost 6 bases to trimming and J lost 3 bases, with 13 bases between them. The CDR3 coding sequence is TGTGCCAGCACCCTTGGCCTTTATGGAAACACCATATATTTT. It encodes CASTLGLYGNTIYF.

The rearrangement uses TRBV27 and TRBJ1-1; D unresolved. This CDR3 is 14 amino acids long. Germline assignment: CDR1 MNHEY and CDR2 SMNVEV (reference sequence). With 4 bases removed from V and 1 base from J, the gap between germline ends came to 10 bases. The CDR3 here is CASSSRAANTEAFF. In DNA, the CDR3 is TGTGCCAGCAGTTCCCGCGCTGCGAACACTGAAGCTTTCTTT.

The DNA for the CDR3 is TGTGCCAGCAGCTTATCGTCACTTATTCAAGAGACCCAGTACTTC. Translation gives CASSLSSLIQETQYF. The V gene is TRBV7-9, the J gene TRBJ2-5; D is ambiguous. From germline, CDR1 is SEHNR and CDR2 FQNEAQ (reference sequence). This CDR3 is 15 amino acids long. V lost 2 bases and J lost 2, with 12 bases in between.

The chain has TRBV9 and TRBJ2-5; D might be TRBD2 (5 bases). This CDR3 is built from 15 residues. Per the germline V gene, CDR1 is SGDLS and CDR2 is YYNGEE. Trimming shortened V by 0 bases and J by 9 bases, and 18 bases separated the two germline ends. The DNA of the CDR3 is TGTGCCAGCAGCGTAGTAGCGCGCGGGTTCGAGGCCCAGTACTTC. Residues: CASSVVARGFEAQYF.

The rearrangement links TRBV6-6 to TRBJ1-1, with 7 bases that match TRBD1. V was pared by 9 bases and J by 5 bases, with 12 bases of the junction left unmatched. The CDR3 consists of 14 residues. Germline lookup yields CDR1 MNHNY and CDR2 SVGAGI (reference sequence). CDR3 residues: CASRGTGVVTEAFF. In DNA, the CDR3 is TGTGCCAGTCGAGGAACAGGGGTAGTGACTGAAGCTTTCTTT.

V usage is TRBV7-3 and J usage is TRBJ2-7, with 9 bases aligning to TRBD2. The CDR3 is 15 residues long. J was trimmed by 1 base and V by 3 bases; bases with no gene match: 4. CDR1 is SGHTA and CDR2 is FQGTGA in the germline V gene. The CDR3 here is CASSFLAGASYEQYF. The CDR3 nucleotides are TGTGCCAGCAGCTTTTTAGCGGGAGCGTCCTACGAGCAGTACTTC.

The CDR3 loop reads CASSSATEVGANVLTF. The CDR3 DNA follows: TGTGCCAGCAGCTCCGCTACGGAGGTTGGGGCCAACGTCCTGACTTTC. The chain recombines TRBV11-1 with TRBJ2-6; a possible D gene is TRBD2 (5 bases). Trimming removed 4 bases at V and 3 bases at J, with 13 bases between. Germline values: CDR1 SGHAT, CDR2 FQDESV (reference sequence). The CDR3 sequence is 16 residues long.